This T cell receptor beta chain stems from a study of vaccination effects on CD4 cells after COVID-19. The study's findings and limits: Clones arising from infection and from vaccination showed marked clonal contraction late after vaccination.

Sequencing in the ViraFEST assay came after antigen-specific CD4+ T cells had been expanded with viral peptide pools, which were used to stimulate PBMC. Following 10 days of culture, CD4+ T cells were isolated. Everyone in the study got two shots of either the BNT162b2 or mRNA-1273 vaccine. The junction had 6 bases not matched to a gene; V was cut back by 3 bases and J by 2 bases. Germline V gene sequence: CDR1 SGHRS, CDR2 YFSETQ. There are 15 residues in the CDR3. Of note for this clone: Its antigen is as yet unknown.

Sequencing used immunoSEQ multiplex PCR; TCRdb keeps in-frame clones, though not all of them. Counted here are about 66,000 clones, under 85% occurring once; the ten biggest clones make up around 0.95%. Sample: CD4+ T cells from PBMCs cultured with HCoV-OC43 spike peptides, taken after COVID-19 vaccination. As to subset: HCoV-OC43 spike overlapping peptide pool stimulation. The sequence was collected from a human donor who received a COVID-19 vaccine. The chain uses TRBV5-1 and TRBJ2-3, with 7 bases matching TRBD2. The CDR3 is CASSYSSGYTDTQYF. The CDR3 DNA sequence: TGCGCCAGCAGCTATTCTAGCGGATACACAGATACGCAGTATTTT.